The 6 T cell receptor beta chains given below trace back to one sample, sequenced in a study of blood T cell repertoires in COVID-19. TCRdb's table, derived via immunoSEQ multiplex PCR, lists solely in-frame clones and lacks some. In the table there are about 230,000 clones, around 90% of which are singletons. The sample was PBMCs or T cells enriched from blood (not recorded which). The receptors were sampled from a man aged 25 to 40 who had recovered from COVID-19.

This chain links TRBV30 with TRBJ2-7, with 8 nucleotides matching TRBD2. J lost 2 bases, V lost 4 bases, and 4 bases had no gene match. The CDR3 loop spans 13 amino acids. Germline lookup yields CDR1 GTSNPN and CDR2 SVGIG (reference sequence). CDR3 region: CAWTTGGPYEQYF. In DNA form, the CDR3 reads TGTGCCTGGACCACGGGGGGGCCCTACGAGCAGTACTTC. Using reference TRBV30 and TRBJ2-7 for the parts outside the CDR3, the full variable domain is SQTIHQWPATLVQPVGSPLSLECTVEGTSNPNLYWYRQAAGRGLQLLFYSVGIGQISSEVPQNLSASRPQDRQFILSSKKLLLSDSGFYLCAWTTGGPYEQYFGPGTRLTVT.

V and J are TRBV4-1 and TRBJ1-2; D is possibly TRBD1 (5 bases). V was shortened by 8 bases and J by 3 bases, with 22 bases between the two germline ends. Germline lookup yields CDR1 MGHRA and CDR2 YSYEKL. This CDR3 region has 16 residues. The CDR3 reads CASRKGGAKVDYGYTF. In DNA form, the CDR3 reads TGCGCCAGCCGAAAAGGAGGGGCCAAGGTGGACTATGGCTACACCTTC.

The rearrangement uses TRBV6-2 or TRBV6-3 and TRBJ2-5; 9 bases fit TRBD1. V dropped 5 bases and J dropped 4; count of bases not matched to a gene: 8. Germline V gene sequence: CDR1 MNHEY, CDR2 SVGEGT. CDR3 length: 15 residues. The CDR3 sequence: CASSPSTDRGETQYF. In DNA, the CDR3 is TGTGCCAGCAGTCCATCTACGGACAGGGGAGAGACCCAGTACTTC.

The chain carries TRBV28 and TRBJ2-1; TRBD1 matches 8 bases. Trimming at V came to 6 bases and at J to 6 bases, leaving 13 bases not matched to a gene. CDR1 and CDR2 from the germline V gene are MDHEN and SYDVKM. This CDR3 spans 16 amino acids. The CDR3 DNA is TGTGCCAGCAGCGTCCCGGGACAGGTCCTTGGCAATGAGCAGTTCTTC. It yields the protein CASSVPGQVLGNEQFF.

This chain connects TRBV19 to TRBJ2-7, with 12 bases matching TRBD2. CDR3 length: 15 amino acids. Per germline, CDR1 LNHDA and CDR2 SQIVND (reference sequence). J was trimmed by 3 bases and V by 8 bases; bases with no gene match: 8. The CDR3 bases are TGTGCCAGTCGATCTGGACTAGCGGGACACTACGAGCAGTACTTC. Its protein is CASRSGLAGHYEQYF.

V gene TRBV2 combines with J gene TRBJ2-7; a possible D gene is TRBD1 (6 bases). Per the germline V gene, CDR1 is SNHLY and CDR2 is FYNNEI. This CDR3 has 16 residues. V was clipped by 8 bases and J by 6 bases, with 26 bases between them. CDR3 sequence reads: CASFAPNREMGSEQYF. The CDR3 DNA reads TGTGCCAGCTTCGCTCCCAACAGGGAGATGGGCTCCGAGCAGTACTTC.